Following are 12 T cell receptor beta chains from one sample sequenced in a study of blood T cell repertoires in COVID-19 (TCRdb year 2020). To prepare the library, the immunoSEQ multiplex PCR assay was applied. TCRdb took over this immuneACCESS table, retaining in-frame rearrangements with V and J assigned. Such tables are incomplete; in checked studies, under half of the missing clones stem from an unresolved V gene, and the remainder is unexplained. The sample table lists nearly 40,000 clones, 86% of them with a count of one. The top ten clonotypes cover more than 15% of the sample. The sample comprised peripheral blood. All receptors derive from a man in his fifties or sixties in a cohort sampled during active COVID-19.

The chain links TRBV6-1 to TRBJ1-2; TRBD1 aligns across 9 bases. The V and J ends lost 5 bases and 3 bases, in that order; junction bases with no gene match: 4. Germline CDR1 and CDR2: MNHNS and SASEGT. This CDR3 has 14 amino acids. The CDR3 sequence: CASSYGTGYYGYTF. The CDR3 DNA follows: TGTGCCAGCAGTTATGGGACAGGGTACTATGGCTACACCTTC.

The rearrangement uses TRBV27 and TRBJ2-2; tentatively, D is TRBD1 (5 bases). The germline V and J ends were trimmed by 10 bases and 6 bases, with 18 bases remaining between them. CDR3 length: 14 amino acids. The V gene's germline CDR1 is MNHEY and CDR2 SMNVEV (reference sequence). The CDR3 loop reads CATRVGRSPGELFF. The CDR3 coding sequence is TGTGCCACCAGGGTGGGGCGATCCCCCGGGGAGCTGTTTTTT.

The chain couples TRBV5-1 to TRBJ1-2; maybe TRBD1 (5 bases). Per germline, CDR1 SGHRS and CDR2 YFSETQ. Trimming took 5 bases from V and 8 from J, leaving 10 bases between them. The CDR3 totals 11 residues. In DNA form, the CDR3 reads TGCGCCAGCAGTCAAGGGGTGGGCTACACCTTC. Amino acids: CASSQGVGYTF.

V is TRBV9 and J is TRBJ2-1; 7 bases match TRBD2. The CDR3 runs to 13 residues. The germline gives CDR1 SGDLS, CDR2 YYNGEE. The V gene end was trimmed by 0 bases and the J gene end by 12 bases; junction bases not matched to a gene: 6. Here the CDR3 reads CASSVAEWGGQFF. In DNA form, the CDR3 reads TGTGCCAGCAGCGTAGCGGAGTGGGGGGGGCAGTTCTTC. Full variable domain (remainder filled in from reference TRBV9 and TRBJ2-1): DSGVTQTPKHLITATGQRVTLRCSPRSGDLSVYWYQQSLDQGLQFLIQYYNGEERAKGNILERFSAQQFPDLHSELNLSSLELGDSALYFCASSVAEWGGQFFGPGTRLTVL.

V usage is TRBV29-1 and J usage is TRBJ2-1, with 8 bases lining up with TRBD1. From germline, CDR1 is SQVTM and CDR2 ANQGSEA. Losses at the gene ends were 4 bases for V and 6 bases for J; bases not matched to a gene: 8. The CDR3 length is 14 residues. The CDR3 region has the DNA TGCAGCGTTGTAGTGGACAGGGTTGGCAATGAGCAGTTCTTC. It yields the protein CSVVVDRVGNEQFF.

This clone has only a few counts. The chain links TRBV7-9 to TRBJ1-4, with D unclear. The CDR3 length is 13 residues. The germline gives CDR1 SEHNR, CDR2 FQNEAQ (reference sequence). Trimming took 7 bases from V and 6 from J, leaving 12 bases between them. CDR3 in DNA: TGTGCCAGCACCGCCGGCGGGGATGAAAAACTGTTTTTT. Translated: CASTAGGDEKLFF.

The chain has TRBV30 and TRBJ1-2; tentatively, D is TRBD1 (5 bases). From germline, CDR1 is GTSNPN and CDR2 SVGIG (reference sequence). The CDR3 sequence is 16 residues long. V gave up 5 bases and J gave up 8 bases, with 27 bases separating them. The CDR3 protein is CAWLGGDYLLPGGYTF. The CDR3 nucleotides are TGTGCCTGGCTGGGGGGAGATTACCTACTCCCCGGCGGCTACACCTTC.

The chain links TRBV5-1 to TRBJ2-7; the match to TRBD2 covers 10 bases. Germline V gives CDR1 SGHRS, CDR2 YFSETQ. The J segment lost 3 bases and the V segment lost 4 bases, leaving 7 bases of the junction unmatched. The CDR3 is 15 residues long. The CDR3 reads CASSPRTSGNYEQYV. In DNA form, the CDR3 reads TGCGCCAGCAGCCCCCGGACTAGCGGAAACTACGAGCAGTACGTC.

The chain recombines TRBV9 with TRBJ2-5; 11 bases align to TRBD1. The V segment lost 3 bases and the J segment 5 bases; nucleotides outside the gene matches: 6. Germline V lookup: CDR1 SGDLS, CDR2 YYNGEE. This CDR3 is 15 amino acids long. This CDR3 reads CASSAGTGGWETQYF. CDR3 bases: TGTGCCAGCAGCGCAGGGACAGGGGGTTGGGAGACCCAGTACTTC.

The gene calls are TRBV19 and TRBJ2-5, with 7 bases lining up with TRBD1. Germline assignment: CDR1 LNHDA and CDR2 SQIVND (reference sequence). This CDR3 has 13 residues. V shed 6 bases, J shed 7 bases, and the junction held 8 bases outside the gene matches. In DNA, the CDR3 is TGTGCCAGTAGCCGACAGGGCGTCTCGACCCAGTACTTC. Its protein is CASSRQGVSTQYF.

The rearrangement uses TRBV30 and TRBJ2-1, with 7 bases lining up with TRBD2. With 2 bases clipped from V and 6 bases from J, the junction kept 10 bases outside the gene matches. Germline CDR1 reads GTSNPN; CDR2 reads SVGIG (reference sequence). The CDR3 runs to 15 residues. Written as DNA, the CDR3 is TGTGCCTGGAGTTCCCGGACTAGTAAGAGCAATGAGCAGTTCTTC. This codes for CAWSSRTSKSNEQFF.

CDR3 sequence: CASSFRLAGGQETQYF. The CDR3 region has the DNA TGTGCCAGCAGCTTCCGACTAGCGGGAGGGCAAGAGACCCAGTACTTC. V and J are TRBV7-9 and TRBJ2-5, with 14 bases identical to TRBD2. CDR1 is SEHNR, CDR2 FQNEAQ, per germline (reference sequence). The J segment lost 2 bases and the V segment lost 3 bases, leaving 2 bases of the junction unmatched. The CDR3 is 16 residues long.